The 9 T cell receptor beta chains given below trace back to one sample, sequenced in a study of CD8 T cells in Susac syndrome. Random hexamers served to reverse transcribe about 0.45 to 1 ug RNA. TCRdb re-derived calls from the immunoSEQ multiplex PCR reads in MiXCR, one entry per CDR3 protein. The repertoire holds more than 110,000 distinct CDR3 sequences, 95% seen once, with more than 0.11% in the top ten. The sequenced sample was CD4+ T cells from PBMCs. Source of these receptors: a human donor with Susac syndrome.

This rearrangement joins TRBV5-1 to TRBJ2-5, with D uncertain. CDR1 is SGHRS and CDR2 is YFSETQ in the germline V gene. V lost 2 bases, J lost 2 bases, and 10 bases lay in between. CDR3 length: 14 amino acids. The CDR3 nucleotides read TGCGCCAGCAGCTTCGGGCAAGAGCAAGAGACCCAGTACTTC. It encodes CASSFGQEQETQYF. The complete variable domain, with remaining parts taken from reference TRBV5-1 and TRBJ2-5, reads KAGVTQTPRYLIKTRGQQVTLSCSPISGHRSVSWYQQTPGQGLQFLFEYFSETQRNKGNFPGRFSGRQFSNSRSEMNVSTLELGDSALYLCASSFGQEQETQYFGPGTRLLVL.

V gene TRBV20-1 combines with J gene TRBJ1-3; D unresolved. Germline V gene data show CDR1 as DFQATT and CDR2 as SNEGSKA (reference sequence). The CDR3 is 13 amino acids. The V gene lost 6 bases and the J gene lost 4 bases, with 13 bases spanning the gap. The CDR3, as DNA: TGCAGTGCACGGGAACCGGGGGGAAACACCATATATTTT. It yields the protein CSAREPGGNTIYF.

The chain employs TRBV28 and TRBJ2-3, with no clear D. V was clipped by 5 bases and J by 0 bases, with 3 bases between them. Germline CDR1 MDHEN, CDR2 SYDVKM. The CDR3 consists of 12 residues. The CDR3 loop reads CASSTSTDTQYF. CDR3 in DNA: TGTGCCAGCAGTACTAGCACAGATACGCAGTATTTT.

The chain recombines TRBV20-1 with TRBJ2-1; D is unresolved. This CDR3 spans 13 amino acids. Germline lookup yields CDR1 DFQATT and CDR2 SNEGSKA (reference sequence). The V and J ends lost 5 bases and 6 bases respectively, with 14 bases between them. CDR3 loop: CSAASQTANEQFF. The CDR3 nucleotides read TGCAGTGCTGCCTCCCAAACTGCCAATGAGCAGTTCTTC.

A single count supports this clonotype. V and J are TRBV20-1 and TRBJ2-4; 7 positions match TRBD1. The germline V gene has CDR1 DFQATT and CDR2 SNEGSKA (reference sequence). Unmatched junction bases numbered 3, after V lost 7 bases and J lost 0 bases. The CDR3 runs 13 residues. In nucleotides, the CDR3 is TGCAGTGGCGCAGGGGGAGCCAAAAACATTCAGTACTTC. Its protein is CSGAGGAKNIQYF.

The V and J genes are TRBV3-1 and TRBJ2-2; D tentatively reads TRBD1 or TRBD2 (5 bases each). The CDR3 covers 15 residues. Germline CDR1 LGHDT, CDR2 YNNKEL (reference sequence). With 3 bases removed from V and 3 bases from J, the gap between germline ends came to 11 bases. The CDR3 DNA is TGTGCCAGCAGCCAGGGACCGCCTGACACCGGGGAGCTGTTTTTT. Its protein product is CASSQGPPDTGELFF.

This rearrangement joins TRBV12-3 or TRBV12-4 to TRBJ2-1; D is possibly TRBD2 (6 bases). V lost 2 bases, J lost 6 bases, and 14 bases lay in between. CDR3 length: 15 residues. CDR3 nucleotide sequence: TGTGCCAGCAGTTTACGTACTAGCTTTTCCAATGAGCAGTTCTTC. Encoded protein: CASSLRTSFSNEQFF.

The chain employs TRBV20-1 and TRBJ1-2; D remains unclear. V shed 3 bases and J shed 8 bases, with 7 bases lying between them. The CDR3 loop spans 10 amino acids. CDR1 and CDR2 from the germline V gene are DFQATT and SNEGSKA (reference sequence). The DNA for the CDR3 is TGCAGTGCTAGTTCCGCCGGCTACACCTTC. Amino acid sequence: CSASSAGYTF.

The CDR3 coding sequence is TGTGCCAGCAGCTTCGGAGGGGGCACCGGGGAGCTGTTTTTT. This sequence encodes CASSFGGGTGELFF. The J gene is TRBJ2-2, the V gene TRBV2; D is tentatively TRBD1 or TRBD2 (6 bases each). The CDR3 loop spans 14 amino acids. The V end was cut by 6 bases, the J end by 4 bases, with 12 bases between. The germline V gene encodes CDR1 SNHLY and CDR2 FYNNEI.